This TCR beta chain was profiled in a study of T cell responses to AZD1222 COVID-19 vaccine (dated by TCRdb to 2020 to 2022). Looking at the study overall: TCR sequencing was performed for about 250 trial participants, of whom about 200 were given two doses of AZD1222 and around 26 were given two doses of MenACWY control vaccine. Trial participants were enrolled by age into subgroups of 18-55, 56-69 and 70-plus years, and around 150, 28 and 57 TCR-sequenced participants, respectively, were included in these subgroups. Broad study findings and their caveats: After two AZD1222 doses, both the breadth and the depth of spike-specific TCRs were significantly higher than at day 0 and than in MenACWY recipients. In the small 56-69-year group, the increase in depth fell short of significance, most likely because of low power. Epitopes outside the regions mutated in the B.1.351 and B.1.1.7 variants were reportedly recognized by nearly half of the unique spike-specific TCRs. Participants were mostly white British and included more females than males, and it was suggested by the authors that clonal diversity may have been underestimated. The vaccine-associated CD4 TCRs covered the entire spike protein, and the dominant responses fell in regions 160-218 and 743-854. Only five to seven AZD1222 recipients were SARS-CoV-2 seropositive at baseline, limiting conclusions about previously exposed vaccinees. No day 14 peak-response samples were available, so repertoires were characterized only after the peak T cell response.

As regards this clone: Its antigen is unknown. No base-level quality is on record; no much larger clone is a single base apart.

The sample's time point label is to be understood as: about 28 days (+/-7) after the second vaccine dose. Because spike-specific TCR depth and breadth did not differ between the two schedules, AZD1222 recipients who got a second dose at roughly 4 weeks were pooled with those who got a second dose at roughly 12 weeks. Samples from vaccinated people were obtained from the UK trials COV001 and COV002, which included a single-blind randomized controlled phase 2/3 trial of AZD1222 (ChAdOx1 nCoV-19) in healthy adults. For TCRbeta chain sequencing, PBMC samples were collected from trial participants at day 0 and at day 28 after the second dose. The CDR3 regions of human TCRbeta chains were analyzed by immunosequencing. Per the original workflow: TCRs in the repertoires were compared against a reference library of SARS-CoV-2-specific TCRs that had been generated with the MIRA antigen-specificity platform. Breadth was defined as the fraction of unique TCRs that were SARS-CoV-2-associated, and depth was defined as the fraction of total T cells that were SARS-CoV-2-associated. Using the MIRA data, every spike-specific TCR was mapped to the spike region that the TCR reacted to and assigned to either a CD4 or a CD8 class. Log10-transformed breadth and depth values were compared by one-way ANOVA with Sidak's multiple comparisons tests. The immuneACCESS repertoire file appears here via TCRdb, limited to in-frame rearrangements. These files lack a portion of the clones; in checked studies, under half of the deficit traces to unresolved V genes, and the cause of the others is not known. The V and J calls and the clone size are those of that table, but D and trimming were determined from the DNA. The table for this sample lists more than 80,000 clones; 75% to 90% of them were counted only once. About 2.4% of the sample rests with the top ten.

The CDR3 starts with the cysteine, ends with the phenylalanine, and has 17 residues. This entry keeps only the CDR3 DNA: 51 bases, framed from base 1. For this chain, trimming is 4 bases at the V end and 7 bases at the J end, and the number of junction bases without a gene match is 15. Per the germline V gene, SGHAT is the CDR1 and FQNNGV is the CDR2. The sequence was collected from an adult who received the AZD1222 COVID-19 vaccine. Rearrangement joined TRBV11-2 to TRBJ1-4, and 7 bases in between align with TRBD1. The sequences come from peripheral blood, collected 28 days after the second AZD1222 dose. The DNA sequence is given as TGTGCCAGCAGCTCCGCCCAAAGACAGGGTGGGGTTGAAAAACTGTTTTTT. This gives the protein CASSSAQRQGGVEKLFF.